This TCR beta chain was found in a study of vaccination and CD4 T cells after COVID-19 (dated by TCRdb to 2022 to 2024). Some background on the complete study: SARS-CoV-2 positivity had been established in the convalescent patients by nasal swab PCR, and mild disease was recorded in roughly 10 of these patients and severe disease in one. Six males and four females were included in the convalescent cohort, with two Hispanic individuals, seven Caucasians, two Asians and one multiracial person represented. Each participant got two doses of either the Pfizer-BioNTech BNT162b2 vaccine (n=8) or the Moderna mRNA-1273 vaccine (n=2). Post-COVID blood samples were collected from convalescent patients a median of roughly 100 days after diagnosis, with a range of roughly 35 to 170 days. Post-vaccine blood samples were collected a median of approximately 77 days after the second vaccine dose, ranging from roughly 13 to 250 days. Culture stimuli were overlapping spike peptide pools from SARS-CoV-2 and from the common cold coronaviruses HCoV-NL63, HCoV-OC43 and HCoV-229E. Control cultures received a CEFX viral epitope pool as the positive control, an HIV-1 Nef peptide pool as the negative control, or no peptide. In 10 COVID-19 convalescent patients and a few infection-naive healthy vaccine recipients, researchers compared the spike-specific CD4+ TCR repertoire from before mRNA vaccination with the repertoire from after. Broader findings and caveats from the paper: The median count of SARS-CoV-2-reactive clonotypes went up from under 25 after infection to a few dozen after vaccination, although the change was not significant. The number of convalescent patients in the study was relatively small, and the study did not examine early timepoints following natural infection. In convalescent patients, nearly all vaccine-specific clones (304 of 307) were found to be mono-reactive for SARS-CoV-2 spike rather than cross-reactive with common cold coronaviruses. Among convalescent patients, a median about 86% of the SARS-CoV-2-reactive clones seen after vaccination appeared only after vaccination, which suggests priming specific to the vaccine.

Concerning this clonotype: Its cognate antigen has yet to be identified. Base qualities are not at hand, and no much larger clone is one base apart.

Interpreted using the paper, the treatment or condition label stands for: roughly 10-day PBMC culture with coronavirus spike peptide pools or control peptides (ViraFEST assay). The ViraFEST assay, used in the study, expanded antigen-specific T cells with peptide pools and then identified the expanded clonotypes through TCR sequencing. The positive SARS-CoV-2 PCR tests of the convalescent patients were dated from March to December 2020, before the Alpha, Beta and Delta variants emerged in the United States. Each well held roughly 2 million PBMCs cultured in IMDM containing roughly 5% human AB serum and approximately 9.8 IU/ml IL-2, with approximately 9.2 ug/ml peptide pools added. On days 3 and 7, half of the culture medium was replaced with fresh IL-2-containing medium. CD4+ T cells were isolated after around 11 days of culture through negative selection using the EasySep CD4+ T cell isolation kit. Ficoll-Paque Plus gradient centrifugation was used to isolate PBMCs from whole blood, and the isolated PBMCs were then either used fresh or cryopreserved at -140C. In general, triplicate wells were set up for every culture condition.

Receptor libraries were prepared by PCR. DNA from cultured CD4+ T cells underwent TCR sequencing with the Oncomine TCR Beta short-read assay at the Johns Hopkins FTIC core. The QIAamp micro DNA kit was used to extract genomic DNA from the cultured CD4+ T cells. Oncomine TCR Beta libraries from cultured CD4+ T cells were pooled with unique dual indexes and sequenced on an Illumina iSeq 100. The authors' analysis ran thus. Non-productive sequences were filtered out, and CDR3s that did not start with C, did not end with F or W, or were shorter than 7 amino acids were discarded. Antigen-specific clonotypes were identified with the MANAFEST web application by comparing peptide-stimulated wells with reference and other culture wells. For a clone to be called positive, the clone needed an FDR below 0.05, an odds ratio above 5, and a productive frequency above 0.1% in at least two of three replicate wells. Clonotypes that were significantly expanded in both SARS-CoV-2 spike wells and at least one common cold coronavirus spike condition were defined as cross-reactive. Levenshtein distances (stringdist) and unrooted phylogenetic trees (ape) in R version 3.6.1 were used to assess CDR3 homology. TCRdb cleaned the public reads at Q25 with fastp, built clones with MiXCR and kept in-frame beta chains. Entries are consolidated by CDR3 protein sequence, retaining the most common genes and DNA. The V and J calls reflect TCRdb's pipeline rather than the authors' work. This sample has several thousand distinct CDR3 sequences in its table, and less than 35% of those were observed once. Around 30% of the sample comes from the top ten.

The material sequenced was cultured CD4+ T cells from blood. The TCR comes from a human donor with COVID-19.

The CDR3 region reads CASSFLAVSNNEQFF. The DNA sequence reads TGTGCCAGCAGTTTTCTGGCAGTTTCGAACAATGAGCAGTTCTTC. The chain couples TRBV27 to TRBJ2-1, with the D gene not confidently named. Trimming at the junction amounts to 3 bases on V and 5 bases on J, and the germline ends lie 14 bases apart. Measured from the cysteine to the phenylalanine, the CDR3 is 15 residues long. Only CDR3 DNA remains: 45 bases, in frame from the first base. Based on the germline V gene (reference sequence), the CDR1 and CDR2 sequences are MNHEY and SMNVEV.